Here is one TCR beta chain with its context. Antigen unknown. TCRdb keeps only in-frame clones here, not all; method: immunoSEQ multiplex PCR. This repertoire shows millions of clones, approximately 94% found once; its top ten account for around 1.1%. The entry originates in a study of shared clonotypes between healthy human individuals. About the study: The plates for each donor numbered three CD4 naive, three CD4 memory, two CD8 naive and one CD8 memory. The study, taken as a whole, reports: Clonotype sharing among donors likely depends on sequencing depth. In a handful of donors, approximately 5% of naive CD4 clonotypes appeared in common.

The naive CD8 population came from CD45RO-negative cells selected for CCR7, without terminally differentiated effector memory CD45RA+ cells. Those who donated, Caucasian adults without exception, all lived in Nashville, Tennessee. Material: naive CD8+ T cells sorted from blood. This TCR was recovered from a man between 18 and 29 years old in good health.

The CDR3 region is CASSLGRGVYEQYF. The CDR3 coding sequence is TGTGCCAGCAGCTTAGGGAGGGGGGTGTACGAGCAGTACTTC. The J gene is TRBJ2-7, the V gene TRBV11-2; tentatively, D is TRBD1 or TRBD2 (6 bases each). The CDR3 extends over 14 amino acids. Between the trimmed V and J ends, which lost 1 base and 4 bases, there was a span of 11 bases. CDR1 and CDR2 from the germline V gene are SGHAT and FQNNGV.